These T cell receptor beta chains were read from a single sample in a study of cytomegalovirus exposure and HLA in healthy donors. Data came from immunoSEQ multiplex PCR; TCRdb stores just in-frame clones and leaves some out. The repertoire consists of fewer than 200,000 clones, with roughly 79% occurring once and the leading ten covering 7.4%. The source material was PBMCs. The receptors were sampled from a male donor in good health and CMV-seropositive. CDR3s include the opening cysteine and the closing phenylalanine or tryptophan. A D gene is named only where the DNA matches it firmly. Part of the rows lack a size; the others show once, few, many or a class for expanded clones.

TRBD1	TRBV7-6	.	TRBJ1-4	TGTGCCAGCAGCTTACCAGGGGGCGGGCCTAATGAAAAACTGTTTTTT	CASSLPGGGPNEKLFF
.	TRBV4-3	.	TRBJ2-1	TGCGCCAGCAGCCAAGAAGGCGGTGAGCAGTTCTTC	CASSQEGGEQFF
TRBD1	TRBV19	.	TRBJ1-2	TGTGCCAGTAGTAATAGGGACAGAACTAACTATGGCTACACCTTC	CASSNRDRTNYGYTF
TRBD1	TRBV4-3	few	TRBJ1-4	TGCGCCAGCAGCCCCGGCGGGACAGCACTTAATGAAAAACTGTTTTTT	CASSPGGTALNEKLFF
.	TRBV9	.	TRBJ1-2	TGTGCCAGCAGCGTAGAGGTGTCGGGATCTGGCTACACCTTC	CASSVEVSGSGYTF
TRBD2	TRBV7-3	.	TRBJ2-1	TGTGCCAGCAGCTTAGGACTAGCGGGGGGCAATGAGCAGTTCTTC	CASSLGLAGGNEQFF
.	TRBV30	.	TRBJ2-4	TGTGCCTGGAGTGTAGGGGGATTAGCCAAAAACATTCAGTACTTC	CAWSVGGLAKNIQYF
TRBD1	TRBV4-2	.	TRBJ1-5	TGTGCCAGCAGCCAAGTGTCCTTTAGGCACAGGGGGAACAATCAGCCCCAGCATTTT	CASSQVSFRHRGNNQPQHF
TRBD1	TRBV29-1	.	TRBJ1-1	TGCAGCGTTGGGGGTTCGAGGGGGCGGGACACTGAAGCTTTCTTT	CSVGGSRGRDTEAFF
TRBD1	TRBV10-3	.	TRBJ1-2	TGTGCCATCAGGGGACTTGGGGACAGGGACTATGGCTACACCTTC	CAIRGLGDRDYGYTF
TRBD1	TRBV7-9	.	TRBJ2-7	TGTGCCAGCAGCTTAGGGGACCCGGGACAGCACTCCTACGAGCAGTACTTC	CASSLGDPGQHSYEQYF
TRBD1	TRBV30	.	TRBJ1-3	TGTGCCTGGAGTGTACAGGGACAGGGGGCCGTGTTTGGAAACACCATATATTTT	CAWSVQGQGAVFGNTIYF
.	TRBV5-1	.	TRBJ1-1	TGCGCCAGCAGCTCGACAGGGAACACTGAAGCTTTCTTT	CASSSTGNTEAFF
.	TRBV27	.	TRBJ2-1	TGTGCCAGCATCCCACCGAACAGAACCTACAATGAGCAGTTCTTC	CASIPPNRTYNEQFF
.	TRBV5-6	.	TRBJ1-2	TGTGCCAGCAGCAACCCGTTAGGGGACTATGGCTACACCTTC	CASSNPLGDYGYTF
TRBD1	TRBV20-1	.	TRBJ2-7	TGCAGTGCTAACAGGGGGCACGAGCAGTACTTC	CSANRGHEQYF
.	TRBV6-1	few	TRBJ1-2	TGTGCCACCGGGGACTATGGCTACACCTTC	CATGDYGYTF
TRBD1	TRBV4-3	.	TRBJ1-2	TGCGCCAGCAGCCAAGGAGAGGACAGGGGGGAGGGCTACACCTTC	CASSQGEDRGEGYTF
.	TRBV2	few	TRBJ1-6	TGTGCCAGCAGCGGGGACTATAATTCACCCCTCCACTTT	CASSGDYNSPLHF
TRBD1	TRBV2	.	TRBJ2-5	TGTGCCAGCAGTGCATCCGGGACAGGGATCGAGACCCAGTACTTC	CASSASGTGIETQYF